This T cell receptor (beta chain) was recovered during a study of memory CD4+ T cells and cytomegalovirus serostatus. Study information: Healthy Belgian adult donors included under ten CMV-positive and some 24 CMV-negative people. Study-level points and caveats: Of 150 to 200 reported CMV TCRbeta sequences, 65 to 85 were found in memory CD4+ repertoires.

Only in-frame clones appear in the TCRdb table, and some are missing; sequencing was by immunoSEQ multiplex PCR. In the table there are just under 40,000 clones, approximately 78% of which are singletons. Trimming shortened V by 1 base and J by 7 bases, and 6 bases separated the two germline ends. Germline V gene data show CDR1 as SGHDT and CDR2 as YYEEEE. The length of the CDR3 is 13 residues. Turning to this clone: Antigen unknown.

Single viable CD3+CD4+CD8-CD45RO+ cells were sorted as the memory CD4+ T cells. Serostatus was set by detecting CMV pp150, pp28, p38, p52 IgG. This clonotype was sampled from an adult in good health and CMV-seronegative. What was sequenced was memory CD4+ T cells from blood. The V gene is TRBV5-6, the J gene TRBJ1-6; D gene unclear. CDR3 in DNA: TGTGCCAGCAGCTTGCCCGAAAATTCACCCCTCCACTTT. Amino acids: CASSLPENSPLHF.